Below are 32 T cell receptor beta chains sequenced from a single sample in a study of T cell repertoires in cytomegalovirus infection. TCRdb re-called the reads through MiXCR, storing one row per CDR3 protein. Of about 350,000 distinct CDR3 sequences listed, 34% are singletons. What these receptors recognize is not known. The source was cultured PBMCs, collected from culture after CMV antigen stimulation. These receptor sequences come from a human donor in good health (CMV status not recorded). Some clones in this sample may be carry-over from other donors' samples.

This sequence joins TRBV6-2 or TRBV6-3 and TRBJ2-7; D may be TRBD2 (6 bases). V lost 6 bases and J 3 bases, leaving 12 bases between the germline ends. The length of the CDR3 is 13 residues. The germline V gene has CDR1 MNHEY and CDR2 SVGEGT. CDR3 protein: CASSRDSNYEQYV. CDR3 bases: TGTGCCAGCAGCCGGGACTCCAACTACGAGCAGTACGTC.

This chain links TRBV20-1 with TRBJ2-4; 7 nucleotides align to TRBD2. In germline, CDR1 is DFQATT, CDR2 SNEGSKA (reference sequence). Trimming removed 5 bases from V and 3 bases from J; junction bases left unmatched: 4. The CDR3 is 13 amino acids. For the CDR3, the DNA is TGCAGTGCTGGGACGGGAGGCAAAAACATTCAGTACTTC. As protein: CSAGTGGKNIQYF.

This rearrangement joins TRBV27 to TRBJ2-7, with D possibly being TRBD1 (5 bases). Germline V CDR1 and CDR2: MNHEY, SMNVEV (reference sequence). Deletions cut 6 bases from V and 2 bases from J, with 17 bases between. The CDR3 has 15 amino acids. CDR3 DNA: TGTGCCAGCAGCTCGACAGCCGGCCTCCCCTACGAGCAGTACTTC. Its translation is CASSSTAGLPYEQYF.

This rearrangement joins TRBV4-1 to TRBJ2-3, with D unclear. The CDR3 has 14 residues. The V end lost 0 bases, the J end lost 5 bases, and 9 bases lay between the germline ends. Germline V gene lookup returns CDR1 MGHRA and CDR2 YSYEKL. CDR3 in amino acids: CASSQERVEDTQYF. The CDR3 DNA reads TGCGCCAGCAGCCAAGAAAGGGTTGAAGATACGCAGTATTTT.

This sequence joins TRBV7-9 and TRBJ2-3, with TRBD2 identical over 11 bases. The junction had 20 bases not matched to a gene; V was cut back by 5 bases and J by 4 bases. Germline-derived CDR1 and CDR2 are SEHNR and FQNEAQ (reference sequence). The CDR3 is 20 amino acids. CDR3 in amino acids: CASSVGLAVSILSGSDTQYF. CDR3 sequence (DNA): TGTGCCAGCAGCGTGGGACTAGCGGTCTCAATTTTGAGTGGATCAGATACGCAGTATTTT.

This clonotype was seen a few times. This rearrangement joins TRBV7-9 to TRBJ1-3, with D tentatively TRBD1 (5 bases). This CDR3 has 16 amino acids. Germline V lookup: CDR1 SEHNR, CDR2 FQNEAQ (reference sequence). V lost 5 bases and J 0 bases, leaving 14 bases between the germline ends. Here the CDR3 reads CASSALGAASGNTIYF. As DNA, the CDR3 is TGTGCCAGCAGCGCTCTTGGGGCAGCCTCTGGAAACACCATATATTTT.

The rearrangement joins TRBV27 to TRBJ2-1; D perhaps matches TRBD2 (6 bases). From germline, CDR1 is MNHEY and CDR2 SMNVEV (reference sequence). The V end lost 6 bases, the J end lost 10 bases, and 19 bases lay between the germline ends. This CDR3 region has 14 residues. CDR3 nucleotides: TGTGCCAGCAGCAATACTTGGTCGGGAGTCGAGCAGTTCTTC. Translating it yields CASSNTWSGVEQFF.

The V call is TRBV7-9, the J call TRBJ2-7; D not certain. V was clipped by 8 bases and J by 5 bases, with 16 bases between them. The germline gives CDR1 SEHNR, CDR2 FQNEAQ (reference sequence). CDR3 length equals 13 residues. The CDR3 coding sequence is TGTGCCAGCTTCGATTACACCAAACACGAGCAGTACTTC. This encodes CASFDYTKHEQYF.

The chain carries TRBV5-5 and TRBJ2-7; the match to TRBD1 covers 8 bases. The trim removed 0 bases at V and 3 bases at J, leaving 2 bases unmatched. The length of the CDR3 is 14 residues. Germline loops: CDR1 SGHKS, CDR2 YYEKEE (reference sequence). CDR3 residues: CASSLGTGGYEQYV. CDR3 DNA: TGTGCCAGCAGCTTGGGCACAGGGGGCTACGAGCAGTACGTC.

This clonotype occurred a few times. The CDR3 DNA follows: TGCAGTGCCGATCTAAGCGGTCATGAGCAGTTCTTC. This translates into CSADLSGHEQFF. V is TRBV20-1 and J is TRBJ2-1; a weak D match, TRBD2 (5 bases). V shed 6 bases and J shed 8 bases, with 14 bases lying between them. The CDR3 extends over 12 amino acids. The germline CDR1 and CDR2 sequences are DFQATT and SNEGSKA (reference sequence).

V gene TRBV10-3 combines with J gene TRBJ1-5; D gene uncertain. V shed 4 bases and J shed 4 bases, with 8 bases lying between them. The CDR3 spans 13 residues. The germline CDR1 and CDR2 sequences are ENHRY and SYGVKD. CDR3 nucleotides: TGTGCCATCAGTGGAATCGGAAATCAGCCCCAGCATTTT. Translated, it gives CAISGIGNQPQHF.

Only a few counts were recorded for this clonotype. J is TRBJ1-1 and V is TRBV12-3 or TRBV12-4; D is ambiguous. This CDR3 contains 14 residues. V dropped 6 bases and J dropped 4 bases, with 15 bases sitting between them. The CDR3 DNA follows: TGTGCCAGCAGGGGCCGAGGGTATGGCACTGAAGCTTTCTTT. This sequence encodes CASRGRGYGTEAFF.

This clonotype has at least ten counts. The genes are TRBV7-6 and TRBJ2-3; TRBD2 is a possible D gene (6 bases). Germline V gives CDR1 SGHVS, CDR2 FNYEAQ. There are 18 residues in the CDR3. V was cut by 5 bases and J by 4 bases, with 25 bases left in between. DNA for the CDR3: TGTGCCAGCAGCCGACACCCTCCCGGGACTCAAAATCCAGATACGCAGTATTTT. This encodes CASSRHPPGTQNPDTQYF.

The rearrangement links TRBV28 to TRBJ2-3; D tentatively fits TRBD1 or TRBD2 (5 bases each). Germline CDR1 reads MDHEN; CDR2 reads SYDVKM. Trimming stripped 5 bases from V and 4 bases from J, with 16 bases between. The CDR3 has 15 residues. The DNA for the CDR3 is TGTGCCAGCAGTGGACGGGACCGCCCCCCAGATACGCAGTATTTT. It is translated as CASSGRDRPPDTQYF.

This clonotype occurred once. A read error may explain this, as a much larger clone is one base away. The chain couples TRBV5-6 to TRBJ2-7, with a tentative D call TRBD2 (7 bases). Germline values: CDR1 SGHDT, CDR2 YYEEEE. There are 18 residues in the CDR3. Trimming removed 0 bases at V and 4 bases at J, with 23 bases between. CDR3 DNA sequence: TGTGCCAGCAGCTTGGGGAGGGTCGGGGGGCTTGACACATACGAGCAGTACTTC. Translated: CASSLGRVGGLDTYEQYF.

The chain employs TRBV20-1 and TRBJ2-5, with 8 bases lining up with TRBD1. Per germline, CDR1 DFQATT and CDR2 SNEGSKA (reference sequence). The CDR3 contains 15 residues. V gave up 0 bases and J gave up 2 bases; unmatched junction bases: 5. The CDR3 DNA follows: TGCAGTGCTAGAGATACGGGACAGGCGCAAGAGACCCAGTACTTC. Its translation: CSARDTGQAQETQYF.

This clonotype was counted between two and nine times. The V gene is TRBV7-2, the J gene TRBJ2-3, with D perhaps being TRBD1 or TRBD2 (5 bases each). Germline lookup yields CDR1 SGHTA and CDR2 FQGNSA. This CDR3 spans 16 amino acids. The ends were cut back, 5 bases at V and 1 base at J, with 16 bases in the middle. CDR3 coding DNA: TGTGCCAGCAGCCCGAGATTCGGGACCCGCACAGATACGCAGTATTTT. This codes for CASSPRFGTRTDTQYF. Full variable domain (outside the CDR3, taken from reference TRBV7-2 and TRBJ2-3): GAGVSQSPSNKVTEKGKDVELRCDPISGHTALYWYRQSLGQGLEFLIYFQGNSAPDKSGLPSDRFSAERTGGSVSTLTIQRTQQEDSAVYLCASSPRFGTRTDTQYFGPGTRLTVL.

This clonotype was found a few times. The V gene is TRBV5-1, the J gene TRBJ1-2; 7 positions match TRBD1. CDR1 is SGHRS, CDR2 YFSETQ, per germline. This CDR3 has 16 residues. Trimming at V came to 4 bases and at J to 8 bases, leaving 17 bases not matched to a gene. The CDR3 region is CASSTGPRTGVNGYTF. CDR3 coding DNA: TGCGCCAGCAGCACGGGGCCCCGGACAGGCGTCAACGGCTACACCTTC.

This clonotype appeared a few times. The V gene is TRBV28, the J gene TRBJ2-7; TRBD2 aligns across 7 bases. J gave up 0 bases and V 3 bases, and 2 bases lay outside the gene matches. Germline CDR1 reads MDHEN; CDR2 reads SYDVKM. The CDR3 runs to 14 residues. CDR3: CASSFRGSSYEQYF. CDR3 bases: TGTGCCAGCAGTTTTCGCGGGAGCTCCTACGAGCAGTACTTC.

In its sample, this clonotype was seen a few times. The chain uses TRBV10-3 and TRBJ2-2; TRBD1 agrees at 10 bases. The CDR3 length is 15 residues. V lost 2 bases and J lost 6; bases outside the gene matches: 3. The V gene's germline CDR1 is ENHRY and CDR2 SYGVKD. In DNA form, the CDR3 reads TGTGCCATCAGTGAGCGGGACAGGGGAGCCGGGGAGCTGTTTTTT. Translated: CAISERDRGAGELFF.

The chain carries TRBV30 and TRBJ2-1, with D perhaps being TRBD1 or TRBD2 (5 bases each). V shed 8 bases and J shed 5 bases, with 22 bases lying between them. The CDR3 covers 15 residues. Germline V gene lookup returns CDR1 GTSNPN and CDR2 SVGIG (reference sequence). For the CDR3, the DNA is TGTGCCGGAACCGGGACGACGAGGGCACACAATGAGCAGTTCTTC. Translation gives CAGTGTTRAHNEQFF.

This chain connects TRBV7-2 to TRBJ2-2, with 7 positions matching TRBD2. V lost 4 bases to trimming and J lost 6 bases; unmatched junction nucleotides: 23. Germline CDR1 reads SGHTA; CDR2 reads FQGNSA. This CDR3 comprises 20 residues. The CDR3 DNA reads TGTGCCAGCAGCTCAATGGCCCTAGGCGGGAGCGGGTCCGCCGCCGGGGAGCTGTTTTTT. Amino acid sequence: CASSSMALGGSGSAAGELFF.

The chain employs TRBV15 and TRBJ2-1; TRBD2 agrees at 9 bases. Germline V gene lookup returns CDR1 LNHNV and CDR2 YYDKDF (reference sequence). The CDR3 loop spans 15 amino acids. J was trimmed by 9 bases and V by 0 bases; bases with no gene match: 6. Written as DNA, the CDR3 is TGTGCCACCAGCAGAGATTATGCGGGGGGGTTTGAGCAGTTCTTC. This gives the protein CATSRDYAGGFEQFF. Variable domain in full (rest from reference TRBV15 and TRBJ2-1): DAMVIQNPRYQVTQFGKPVTLSCSQTLNHNVMYWYQQKSSQAPKLLFHYYDKDFNNEADTPDNFQSRRPNTSFCFLDIRSPGLGDTAMYLCATSRDYAGGFEQFFGPGTRLTVL.

The chain combines TRBV27 with TRBJ1-1; possible D gene TRBD1, 6 bases. Germline V gives CDR1 MNHEY, CDR2 SMNVEV (reference sequence). Between the trimmed V and J ends, which lost 2 bases and 2 bases, there was a span of 12 bases. The CDR3 totals 15 residues. DNA of the CDR3: TGTGCCAGCAGTTTACAGGGGAGCCCCAACACTGAAGCTTTCTTT. It codes for CASSLQGSPNTEAFF.

This clonotype has only a few counts. V usage is TRBV24-1 and J usage is TRBJ1-1, with 11 positions matching TRBD1. The CDR3 covers 14 residues. J lost 11 bases, V lost 4 bases, and 8 bases had no gene match. CDR1 and CDR2 from the germline V gene are KGHDR and SFDVKD. CDR3 residues: CATSDPRTGGIAFF. In DNA form, the CDR3 reads TGTGCCACCAGTGACCCCAGGACAGGGGGCATTGCTTTCTTT.

The chain combines TRBV28 with TRBJ2-7; 8 bases match TRBD1. Germline CDR1 is MDHEN and CDR2 is SYDVKM. V lost 6 bases and J lost 5; bases outside the gene matches: 9. This CDR3 comprises 14 residues. The CDR3 protein is CASRPRATGDEQYF. Written as DNA, the CDR3 is TGTGCCAGCAGACCCAGAGCGACAGGGGACGAGCAGTACTTC.

The V call is TRBV2, the J call TRBJ1-1; D not resolved. Trimming left V 0 bases short and J 5 bases short, with 7 bases between. The CDR3 runs to 13 residues. Germline V gives CDR1 SNHLY, CDR2 FYNNEI. As DNA, the CDR3 is TGTGCCAGCAGTGAAGCCGGGATGACTGAAGCTTTCTTT. This sequence encodes CASSEAGMTEAFF.

The chain uses TRBV4-1 and TRBJ2-7; 10 bases are a match to TRBD2. Germline V CDR1 and CDR2: MGHRA, YSYEKL. This CDR3 spans 15 amino acids. The J segment lost 4 bases and the V segment lost 6 bases, leaving 9 bases of the junction unmatched. The chain's CDR3 is CASRAGTSETYEQYF. The CDR3, as DNA: TGCGCCAGCAGGGCCGGGACTAGCGAAACGTACGAGCAGTACTTC.

In this sample, this clonotype turned up once. The V call is TRBV12-3 or TRBV12-4, the J call TRBJ1-4; 7 positions agree with TRBD1. V gave up 5 bases and J gave up 2 bases; unmatched junction bases: 5. This CDR3 contains 15 residues. In nucleotides, the CDR3 is TGTGCCAGCAGTGCCCCGGGACAGACTAATGAAAAACTGTTTTTT. It is translated as CASSAPGQTNEKLFF.

This chain joins TRBV20-1 and TRBJ2-3; weak D call: TRBD2 (5 bases). The CDR3 sequence is 15 residues long. Germline V gene sequence: CDR1 DFQATT, CDR2 SNEGSKA (reference sequence). V was clipped by 5 bases and J by 3 bases, with 18 bases between them. CDR3 sequence: CSAPLRVRATDTQYF. The CDR3 coding sequence is TGCAGTGCTCCCCTTCGAGTGAGGGCAACAGATACGCAGTATTTT.

This clonotype was seen once. The chain uses TRBV5-1 and TRBJ1-1; possibly TRBD1 for D (6 bases). This CDR3 is built from 16 residues. Trimming cost V 0 bases and J 2 bases, with 14 bases left between them. Germline CDR1 reads SGHRS; CDR2 reads YFSETQ. In DNA form, the CDR3 reads TGCGCCAGCAGCTTGGTACAGGGAGGGATCAACACTGAAGCTTTCTTT. Translated, it gives CASSLVQGGINTEAFF.

This clonotype was picked up one time. V gene TRBV19 combines with J gene TRBJ1-5, with TRBD1 matching 7 bases. CDR1 and CDR2 (germline): LNHDA, SQIVND (reference sequence). The CDR3 is 15 amino acids. J was trimmed by 2 bases and V by 3 bases; bases with no gene match: 4. The CDR3 spells CASSITGQGNQPQHF. DNA of the CDR3: TGTGCCAGTAGTATCACTGGACAGGGCAATCAGCCCCAGCATTTT.